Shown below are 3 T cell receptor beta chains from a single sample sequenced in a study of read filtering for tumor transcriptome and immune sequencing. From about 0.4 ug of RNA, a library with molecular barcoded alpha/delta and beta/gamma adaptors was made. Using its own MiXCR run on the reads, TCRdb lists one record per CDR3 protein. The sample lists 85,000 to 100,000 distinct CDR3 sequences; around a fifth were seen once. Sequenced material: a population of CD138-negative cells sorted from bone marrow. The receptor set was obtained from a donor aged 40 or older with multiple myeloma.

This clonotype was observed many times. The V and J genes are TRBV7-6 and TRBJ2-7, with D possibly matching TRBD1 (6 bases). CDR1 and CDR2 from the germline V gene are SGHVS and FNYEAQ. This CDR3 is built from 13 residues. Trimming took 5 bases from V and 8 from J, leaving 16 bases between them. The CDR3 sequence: CASSPHGQGQQYF. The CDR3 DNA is TGTGCCAGCAGCCCCCACGGGCAGGGGCAGCAGTACTTC.

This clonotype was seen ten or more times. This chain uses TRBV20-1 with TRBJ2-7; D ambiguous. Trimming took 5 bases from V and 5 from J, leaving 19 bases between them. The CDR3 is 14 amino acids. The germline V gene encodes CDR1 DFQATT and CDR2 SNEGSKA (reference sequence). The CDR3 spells CSAPNLAGRNEQYF. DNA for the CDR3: TGCAGTGCTCCGAATTTGGCAGGCAGGAACGAGCAGTACTTC.

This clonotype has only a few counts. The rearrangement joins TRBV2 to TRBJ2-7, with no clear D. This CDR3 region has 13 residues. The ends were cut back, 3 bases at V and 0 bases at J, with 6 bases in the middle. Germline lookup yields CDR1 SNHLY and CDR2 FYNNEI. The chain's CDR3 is CASSEVHSYEQYF. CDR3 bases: TGTGCCAGCAGTGAGGTACACTCCTACGAGCAGTACTTC.